One and the same sample provided the 10 T cell receptor beta chains below, sequenced in a study of PD-1 blockade in classical Hodgkin lymphoma. There was relapse after autologous stem cell transplantation in every patient, and there was variation in brentuximab vedotin exposure. Profiling relied on immunoSEQ multiplex PCR, and the TCRdb table lists in-frame clones only, not all of them. The sample has over 25,000 clones, around 86% seen once. This specimen consisted of peripheral blood mononuclear cells (PBMCs), obtained at baseline. The receptor set was obtained from a human donor with classical Hodgkin lymphoma.

The rearrangement links TRBV7-8 to TRBJ1-2, with 7 bases that match TRBD1. The length of the CDR3 is 15 residues. Trimming cost V 2 bases and J 4 bases; bases outside gene matches: 7. Germline CDR1 is SGHVS and CDR2 is FQNEAQ. The DNA of the CDR3 is TGTGCCAGCAGCTTAAGTACAGGGGAGGGCTATGGCTACACCTTC. Translating it yields CASSLSTGEGYGYTF.

This clone came up once. V gene TRBV4-2 combines with J gene TRBJ1-3; D not certain. The germline V and J ends were trimmed by 1 base and 7 bases, with 2 bases remaining between them. This CDR3 has 11 residues. Germline V lookup: CDR1 LGHNA, CDR2 YNFKEQ. CDR3 region: CASSQGNTIYF. CDR3 DNA: TGTGCCAGCAGCCAAGGGAACACCATATATTTT.

The V call is TRBV6-5, the J call TRBJ2-6; the D gene could be TRBD1 or TRBD2 (5 bases each). The germline gives CDR1 MNHEY, CDR2 SVGAGI. V was pared by 2 bases and J by 4 bases, with 9 bases between. The CDR3 sequence is 15 residues long. CDR3 DNA sequence: TGTGCCAGCAGTTACAGATGGGGGGGGGCCAACGTCCTGACTTTC. Amino acids: CASSYRWGGANVLTF.

V and J are TRBV9 and TRBJ2-3; unclear D gene. Trimming removed 4 bases at V and 0 bases at J, with 6 bases between. CDR1 is SGDLS, CDR2 YYNGEE, per germline. The CDR3 runs 13 residues. CDR3 region: CASSPPSTDTQYF. The CDR3 coding sequence is TGTGCCAGCAGCCCTCCTAGCACAGATACGCAGTATTTT.

The rearrangement joins TRBV5-1 to TRBJ2-3; D is unresolved. There are 14 residues in the CDR3. V lost 7 bases to trimming and J lost 0 bases, with 12 bases between them. CDR1 and CDR2 (germline): SGHRS, YFSETQ. CDR3 amino acids: CASRKEASTDTQYF. The CDR3, as DNA: TGCGCCAGCCGAAAAGAAGCTAGCACAGATACGCAGTATTTT. The complete variable domain, with remaining parts taken from reference TRBV5-1 and TRBJ2-3, reads KAGVTQTPRYLIKTRGQQVTLSCSPISGHRSVSWYQQTPGQGLQFLFEYFSETQRNKGNFPGRFSGRQFSNSRSEMNVSTLELGDSALYLCASRKEASTDTQYFGPGTRLTVL.

This chain joins TRBV18 and TRBJ1-5; no definite D call. Germline V gene data show CDR1 as KGHSH and CDR2 as LQKENI. This CDR3 contains 12 residues. The V end was cut by 3 bases, the J end by 7 bases, with 7 bases between. The CDR3 is CASSPADQPQHF. The CDR3 nucleotides read TGTGCCAGCTCACCGGCGGACCAGCCCCAGCATTTT. Full variable domain (remainder filled in from reference TRBV18 and TRBJ1-5): NAGVMQNPRHLVRRRGQEARLRCSPMKGHSHVYWYRQLPEEGLKFMVYLQKENIIDESGMPKERFSAEFPKEGPSILRIQQVVRGDSAAYFCASSPADQPQHFGDGTRLSIL.

The genes are TRBV28 and TRBJ2-6; D might be TRBD1 (6 bases). Trimming shortened V by 4 bases and J by 1 base, and 14 bases separated the two germline ends. Germline V CDR1 and CDR2: MDHEN, SYDVKM. The CDR3 sequence is 17 residues long. The CDR3 DNA sequence: TGTGCCAGCAGTTCCCTCGGACAGATATCTGGGGCCAACGTCCTGACTTTC. Protein: CASSSLGQISGANVLTF.

The chain combines TRBV4-1 with TRBJ1-4; D ambiguous. Germline V gives CDR1 MGHRA, CDR2 YSYEKL. V lost 4 bases and J 6 bases, leaving 21 bases between the germline ends. This CDR3 has 17 amino acids. The CDR3 sequence is CASSLSFDGEVHEKLFF. The CDR3 DNA reads as TGCGCCAGCAGCCTATCCTTCGACGGGGAAGTTCATGAAAAACTGTTTTTT.

The chain links TRBV9 to TRBJ2-7; 8 bases map to TRBD2. After removal of 3 bases from V and 3 bases from J, the junction contained 5 bases not matched to a gene. This CDR3 has 14 residues. Germline V gene sequence: CDR1 SGDLS, CDR2 YYNGEE. This CDR3 reads CASSAGLGIYEQYF. CDR3 nucleotide sequence: TGTGCCAGCAGCGCGGGACTAGGCATCTACGAGCAGTACTTC.

The chain uses TRBV5-1 and TRBJ2-3, with D possibly TRBD1 on 5 matching bases. This CDR3 region has 14 residues. Deletions cut 4 bases from V and 2 bases from J, with 11 bases between. In germline, CDR1 is SGHRS, CDR2 YFSETQ. The CDR3 bases are TGCGCCAGCAGCCGATTAGGGGTCACAGATACGCAGTATTTT. Protein sequence: CASSRLGVTDTQYF.